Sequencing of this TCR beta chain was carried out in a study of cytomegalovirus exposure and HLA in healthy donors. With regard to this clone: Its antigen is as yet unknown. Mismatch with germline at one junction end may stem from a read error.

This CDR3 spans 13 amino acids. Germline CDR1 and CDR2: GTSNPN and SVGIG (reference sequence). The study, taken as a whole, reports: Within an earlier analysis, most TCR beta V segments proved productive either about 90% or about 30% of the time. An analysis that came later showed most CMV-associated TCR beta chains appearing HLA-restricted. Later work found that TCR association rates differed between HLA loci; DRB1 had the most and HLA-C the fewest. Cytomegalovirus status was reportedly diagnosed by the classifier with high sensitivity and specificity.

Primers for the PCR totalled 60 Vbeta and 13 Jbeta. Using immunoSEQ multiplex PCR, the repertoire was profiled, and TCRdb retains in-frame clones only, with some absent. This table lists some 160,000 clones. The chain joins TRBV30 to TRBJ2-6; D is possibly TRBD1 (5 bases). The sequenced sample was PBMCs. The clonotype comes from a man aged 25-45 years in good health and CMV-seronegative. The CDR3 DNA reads TGTGCCCGGAGTGCCTCTGGGGCCAACGTCTTGACTTTC. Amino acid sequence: CARSASGANVLTF.